Listed here are 29 T cell receptor beta chains from one sample, sequenced in a study of T cell responses to AZD1222 COVID-19 vaccine. Assay: immunoSEQ multiplex PCR; the TCRdb copy retains only in-frame clones and omits some. This table holds 100,000 or so clones, roughly 84% found once. The material was peripheral blood, obtained on day 0 of AZD1222 vaccination. These receptors were collected from an adult in good health.

The rearrangement uses TRBV9 and TRBJ2-3, with a possible D match to TRBD1 (5 bases). Germline V gene sequence: CDR1 SGDLS, CDR2 YYNGEE. The CDR3 extends over 14 amino acids. Trimming pared 1 base from V and 2 bases from J, leaving 8 bases between. The CDR3 DNA is TGTGCCAGCAGCGTATCAGGGAACACAGATACGCAGTATTTT. Translation: CASSVSGNTDTQYF.

The chain couples TRBV5-1 to TRBJ1-1; D possibly corresponds to TRBD1 (6 bases). The CDR3 spans 15 residues. CDR1 is SGHRS, CDR2 YFSETQ, per germline. V was shortened by 4 bases and J by 2 bases, with 15 bases between the two germline ends. The CDR3: CASSQQGFVNTEAFF. Here the CDR3 DNA reads TGCGCCAGCAGCCAACAGGGTTTTGTTAACACTGAAGCTTTCTTT.

J is TRBJ2-7 and V is TRBV7-9; a weak D match, TRBD1 (5 bases). Germline CDR1 SEHNR, CDR2 FQNEAQ (reference sequence). The length of the CDR3 is 16 residues. With 0 bases removed from V and 0 bases from J, the gap between germline ends came to 12 bases. The CDR3: CASSLAAGAVSYEQYF. The CDR3 DNA follows: TGTGCCAGCAGCTTAGCCGCTGGGGCAGTCTCCTACGAGCAGTACTTC.

The genes are TRBV12-3 or TRBV12-4 and TRBJ2-7, with D possibly being TRBD1 or TRBD2 (5 bases each). CDR3 length: 12 amino acids. The V end lost 4 bases, the J end lost 5 bases, and 9 bases lay between the germline ends. CDR3 DNA sequence: TGTGCCAGCAGTTCTCAGGGACACGAGCAGTACGTC. Translated, it gives CASSSQGHEQYV.

V gene TRBV12-5 combines with J gene TRBJ2-5; TRBD1 matches 8 bases. The CDR3 spans 14 residues. The trim removed 4 bases at V and 2 bases at J, leaving 3 bases unmatched. From germline, CDR1 is LGHNT and CDR2 FRNRAP. The CDR3 DNA reads as TGTGCTAGTGGTTCACGGACAGGGCAAGAGACCCAGTACTTC. As protein: CASGSRTGQETQYF.

V gene TRBV1 combines with J gene TRBJ2-5. TRBV1 is a recognized pseudogene. The CDR3 length is 16 residues. For the CDR3, the DNA is TGCACCAGCAGCCACAACCAGCAGGGGGGGCTTGAGACCCAGTACTTC. Translated, it gives CTSSHNQQGGLETQYF.

The chain joins TRBV4-3 to TRBJ1-1, with D possibly TRBD1 on 6 matching bases. The CDR3 totals 13 residues. Germline V gives CDR1 LGHNA, CDR2 YSLEER. Trimming removed 6 bases from V and 4 bases from J, with 12 bases in between. As DNA, the CDR3 is TGCGCCAGCAGGATACAGGGTGCCACTGAAGCTTTCTTT. Translating gives CASRIQGATEAFF.

The chain carries TRBV11-1 and TRBJ2-7, with D maybe TRBD2 (5 bases). Trimming shortened V by 3 bases and J by 3 bases, and 12 bases separated the two germline ends. The CDR3 has 14 residues. CDR1 and CDR2 (germline): SGHAT, FQDESV (reference sequence). This chain's CDR3 is CASSFSGTLYEQYF. The CDR3 nucleotides are TGTGCCAGCAGCTTCAGCGGTACACTCTACGAGCAGTACTTC.

This clone was detected only once. V is TRBV14 and J is TRBJ1-1, with D possibly being TRBD1 (5 bases). Germline CDR1 and CDR2: SGHDN and FVKESK. The CDR3 contains 13 residues. V was trimmed by 4 bases and J by 2 bases, leaving 8 bases between them. The CDR3 loop reads CASSLQGNTEAFF. DNA of the CDR3: TGTGCCAGCAGCCTTCAGGGCAACACTGAAGCTTTCTTT.

The chain recombines TRBV2 with TRBJ1-3; 7 bases align to TRBD1. CDR1 is SNHLY, CDR2 FYNNEI, per germline. This CDR3 comprises 16 residues. V lost 6 bases, J lost 0 bases, and 8 bases stayed unmatched. In DNA, the CDR3 is TGTGCCAGCAGAGATAGGACAGGCCACTCTGGAAACACCATATATTTT. It translates to CASRDRTGHSGNTIYF.

This chain uses TRBV11-3 with TRBJ2-7; D perhaps matches TRBD1 (6 bases). The CDR3 contains 14 residues. Germline CDR1 is SGHNT and CDR2 is YENEEA. The V end was cut by 5 bases, the J end by 2 bases, with 13 bases between. This CDR3 is CASSGRGPTYEQYF. CDR3 sequence (DNA): TGTGCCAGCAGCGGCAGGGGTCCGACCTACGAGCAGTACTTC.

V and J are TRBV12-3 or TRBV12-4 and TRBJ2-7; possibly TRBD2 for D (5 bases). The CDR3 has 13 amino acids. Trimming stripped 6 bases from V and 1 base from J, with 10 bases between. The CDR3 coding sequence is TGTGCCAGCAGGGTCACGGGGTCCTACGAGCAGTACTTC. Translation: CASRVTGSYEQYF.

The V gene is TRBV9, the J gene TRBJ2-2; D not certain. Per the germline V gene, CDR1 is SGDLS and CDR2 is YYNGEE. V was cut by 0 bases and J by 8 bases, with 11 bases left in between. The CDR3 runs 14 residues. CDR3 residues: CASSVAYFRGELFF. The CDR3 bases are TGTGCCAGCAGCGTAGCCTATTTTCGGGGGGAGCTGTTTTTT.

This chain uses TRBV29-1 with TRBJ2-7, with TRBD1 matching over 9 bases. The CDR3 is 14 amino acids. The V segment lost 5 bases and the J segment 0 bases; nucleotides outside the gene matches: 5. Germline CDR1 SQVTM, CDR2 ANQGSEA. CDR3 coding DNA: TGCAGCGTTATGACAGGGGGGAGCTCCTACGAGCAGTACTTC. This codes for CSVMTGGSSYEQYF.

The V call is TRBV11-2, the J call TRBJ2-2, with 8 bases matching TRBD2. The CDR3 has 13 residues. The J segment lost 9 bases and the V segment lost 1 base, leaving 1 base of the junction unmatched. Germline CDR1 SGHAT, CDR2 FQNNGV. The CDR3 DNA is TGTGCCAGCAGCTTAGCGGGAGGGCGGGAGCTGTTTTTT. It translates to CASSLAGGRELFF.

The chain uses TRBV24-1 and TRBJ2-3; no definite D call. Germline V gene data show CDR1 as KGHDR and CDR2 as SFDVKD. This CDR3 is 13 amino acids long. V shed 7 bases and J shed 3 bases, with 10 bases lying between them. CDR3: CATSKAKTDTQYF. CDR3 bases: TGTGCCACCAGCAAGGCAAAAACAGATACGCAGTATTTT.

The chain couples TRBV3-1 (or the pseudogene TRBV3-2) to TRBJ1-5, with 8 bases lining up with TRBD1. Germline CDR1 reads LGHDT; CDR2 reads YNNKEL (reference sequence). V was clipped by 1 base and J by 6 bases; unmatched bases: 14. The CDR3 covers 18 residues. The CDR3 DNA is TGTGCCAGCAGCCAAGGACAGGGGTTTCGGGTTGGGAGTCAGCCCCAGCATTTT. Its translation: CASSQGQGFRVGSQPQHF.

The rearrangement links TRBV6-2 or TRBV6-3 to TRBJ2-3; no definite D call. This CDR3 is 12 amino acids long. The germline V gene encodes CDR1 MNHEY and CDR2 SVGEGT. V was pared by 4 bases and J by 3 bases, with 5 bases between. The DNA for the CDR3 is TGTGCCAGCAGTTCAACGACAGATACGCAGTATTTT. It yields the protein CASSSTTDTQYF.

V and J are TRBV5-1 and TRBJ2-7; the match to TRBD1 covers 8 bases. The ends lost 4 bases at V and 2 bases at J; junction bases unmatched: 5. Germline CDR1 is SGHRS and CDR2 is YFSETQ. The CDR3 totals 14 residues. In DNA form, the CDR3 reads TGCGCCAGCAGCCCGACGGGACAGGCCTACGAGCAGTACTTC. This translates into CASSPTGQAYEQYF.

The DNA for the CDR3 is TGTGCCACCAGTGATTTGAAATTCGAGGCCCGAGGAGGAGATACGCAGTATTTT. Its translation: CATSDLKFEARGGDTQYF. This rearrangement joins TRBV24-1 to TRBJ2-3; maybe TRBD2 (5 bases). Germline CDR1 reads KGHDR; CDR2 reads SFDVKD. The germline V and J ends were trimmed by 0 bases and 5 bases, with 20 bases remaining between them. The CDR3 has 18 residues.

This sequence joins TRBV12-3 or TRBV12-4 and TRBJ1-1, with no clear D. This CDR3 has 13 residues. V gave up 3 bases and J gave up 1 base, with 6 bases separating them. In DNA, the CDR3 is TGTGCCAGCAGTTTTGGTGGGAACACTGAAGCTTTCTTT. This translates into CASSFGGNTEAFF.

This clone occurred a few times. This rearrangement joins TRBV19 to TRBJ2-1; D ambiguous. This CDR3 spans 12 amino acids. V lost 5 bases to trimming and J lost 4 bases, with 6 bases between them. CDR1 and CDR2 (germline): LNHDA, SQIVND (reference sequence). The CDR3 loop is CASSPSYNEQFF. The CDR3 bases are TGTGCCAGTAGTCCTAGTTACAATGAGCAGTTCTTC.

The V call is TRBV28, the J call TRBJ1-4; D unresolved. The CDR3 spans 15 residues. Germline V lookup: CDR1 MDHEN, CDR2 SYDVKM. V was shortened by 1 base and J by 3 bases, with 9 bases between the two germline ends. The DNA for the CDR3 is TGTGCCAGCAGTTTATATCGGCTGGCTAATGAAAAACTGTTTTTT. Its protein is CASSLYRLANEKLFF.

V is TRBV11-3 and J is TRBJ1-2; 7 nucleotides align to TRBD1. CDR3 length: 15 amino acids. Per the germline V gene, CDR1 is SGHNT and CDR2 is YENEEA. V trimming: 5 bases; J trimming: 0 bases; junction bases outside the gene matches: 6. CDR3 in amino acids: CASSRSGQTNYGYTF. DNA of the CDR3: TGTGCCAGCAGCCGGTCGGGACAGACTAACTATGGCTACACCTTC.

Points on this clone: Germline and junction disagree at one end, which may indicate a read error. The V call is TRBV5-6, the J call TRBJ1-1, with 7 nucleotides matching TRBD1. The germline V gene has CDR1 SGHDT and CDR2 YYEEEE. This CDR3 contains 15 residues. The CDR3 bases are TGCGCCAGCAGCTGGGGAGGACAGGCGAACACTGAAGCTTTCTTT. Protein: CASSWGGQANTEAFF.

J is TRBJ1-4 and V is TRBV3-1 (or the pseudogene TRBV3-2), with 8 bases identical to TRBD1. V lost 4 bases, J lost 10 bases, and 8 bases stayed unmatched. Germline CDR1 reads LGHDT; CDR2 reads YNNKEL (reference sequence). This CDR3 region has 14 residues. The CDR3 here is CASSPPYTGGKLFF. CDR3 coding DNA: TGTGCCAGCAGCCCCCCATATACAGGGGGAAAACTGTTTTTT.

J is TRBJ2-1 and V is TRBV18, with D perhaps matching TRBD1 (5 bases). Germline V CDR1 and CDR2: KGHSH, LQKENI. This CDR3 spans 15 amino acids. The V and J ends lost 3 bases and 3 bases respectively, with 12 bases between them. CDR3 coding DNA: TGTGCCAGCTCACCCTTGACAGTAAGCTACAATGAGCAGTTCTTC. It specifies CASSPLTVSYNEQFF.

This clone appeared once. The chain combines TRBV6-5 with TRBJ1-1; 9 nucleotides match TRBD1. V dropped 5 bases and J dropped 5; count of bases not matched to a gene: 9. The V gene's germline CDR1 is MNHEY and CDR2 SVGAGI. The CDR3 is made up of 15 amino acids. The CDR3 DNA sequence: TGTGCCAGCAGTAATGAGGACAGGGGTGGGACTGAAGCTTTCTTT. Translation: CASSNEDRGGTEAFF.

V and J are TRBV27 and TRBJ2-2; D might be TRBD2 (6 bases). The germline V gene has CDR1 MNHEY and CDR2 SMNVEV (reference sequence). The V gene lost 9 bases and the J gene lost 4 bases, with 9 bases spanning the gap. The CDR3 is 12 residues long. CDR3 sequence (DNA): TGTGCCAGTGGGGGGAGCACCGGGGAGCTGTTTTTT. It codes for CASGGSTGELFF.